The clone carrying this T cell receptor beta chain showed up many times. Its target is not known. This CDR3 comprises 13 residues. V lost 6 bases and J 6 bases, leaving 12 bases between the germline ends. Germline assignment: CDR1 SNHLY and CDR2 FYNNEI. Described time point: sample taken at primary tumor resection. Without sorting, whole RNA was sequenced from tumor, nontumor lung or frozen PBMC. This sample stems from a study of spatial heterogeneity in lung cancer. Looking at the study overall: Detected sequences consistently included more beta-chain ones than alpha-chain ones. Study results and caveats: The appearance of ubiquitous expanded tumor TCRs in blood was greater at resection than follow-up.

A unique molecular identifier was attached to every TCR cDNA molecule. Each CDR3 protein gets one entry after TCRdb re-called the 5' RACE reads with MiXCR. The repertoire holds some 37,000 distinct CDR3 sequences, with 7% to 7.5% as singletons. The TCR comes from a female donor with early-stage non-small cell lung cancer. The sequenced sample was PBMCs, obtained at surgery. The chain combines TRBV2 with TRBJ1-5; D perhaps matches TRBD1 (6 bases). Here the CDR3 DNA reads TGTGCCAGCAGGGACAGCATGATTCAGCCCCAGCATTTT. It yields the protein CASRDSMIQPQHF.